This T cell receptor (beta chain) was identified in a study of blood T cell repertoires in COVID-19. Generated by immunoSEQ multiplex PCR, the TCRdb table keeps only in-frame clones and is missing some. The table shows about 89,000 clones, with approximately 84% occurring only once. The material sequenced was peripheral blood. This receptor was identified in a man aged 65 to 85 with COVID-19, enrolled during active disease.

CDR3 in amino acids: CASSSATSGRWNNEQFF. CDR3 sequence (DNA): TGTGCCAGCAGCTCGGCGACTAGCGGGAGATGGAACAATGAGCAGTTCTTC. This chain links TRBV4-2 with TRBJ2-1; 12 bases line up with TRBD2. With V trimmed by 5 bases and J by 5 bases, 10 bases remained unmatched. The germline V gene encodes CDR1 LGHNA and CDR2 YNFKEQ. This CDR3 spans 17 amino acids.